Here is one T cell receptor beta chain with its context. This receptor's antigen is unknown. No base-level quality is on record; no much larger clone is a single base apart. The data are from a study of blood T cell repertoires in COVID-19 (dated by TCRdb to the early 2020s). In terms of the full investigation: Samples from collaborators originated in the United States, Italy and Spain and spanned both the acute and convalescent phases of COVID-19. The prospective study material was composed of cDNA or gDNA derived from T cells, B-cell-depleted T cells, or PBMCs. Deeply sampled blood TCRbeta repertoires from subjects exposed to, actively infected with, or recovered from COVID-19 were included in the dataset. The repertoires were released in a freely available public database meant as a resource for research on the immune response to SARS-CoV-2. Samples came from the ongoing ImmuneRACE study (first 160 participants) plus 1,254 subjects from 6 global collaborators. A de-identified subject ID, COVID-19 status, age in years and sex were almost always included in the sample metadata. HLA class I and class II types, where available, came from metadata supplied by the sample provider rather than from assay-based typing. General study outcomes and caveats: The amount of clinical and demographic metadata varied by source and participant and was provided uncurated.

Whole blood was collected in K2EDTA tubes by collaborating institutions according to the institutions' own protocols. For TCRbeta analysis, collaborators shipped samples in one of three forms: frozen whole blood, isolated PBMCs, or DNA extracted from either of those sample types. Taken from cysteine to phenylalanine, the CDR3 has 16 residues. Only CDR3 DNA is held: 48 bases, read in frame from base 1. Unmatched junction bases come to 6, with V trimmed by 5 bases and J by 0 bases. Reading the germline V gene gives CDR1 SGHVS and CDR2 FQNEAQ. The immunoSEQ Assay, a bias-controlled multiplex PCR, was used to amplify TCRbeta CDR3 regions from genomic DNA. Concerning the study's data processing: The number of nucleated cells in each sample was estimated from the amplification of reference gene primers within the assay. To quantify the absolute abundance of each unique TCRbeta CDR3 rearrangement, sequence reads were collapsed and filtered. For each sample, productive Simpson clonality was calculated as the square root of Simpson's diversity index across productive rearrangements. TCRdb mirrors the immuneACCESS table, restricted to in-frame sequences. Some clones are absent from its copies; in checked studies, under half trace to an unresolved V gene, and the reason for the others is unknown. That table is the source of V, J and clone size, and D and trimming were worked out from the DNA. The sample records under 140,000 clones, less than 85% of which are singletons. Jointly, the top ten make up around 3.5% of the sample.

The sequencing input was peripheral blood. The sequence is built from TRBV7-8 and TRBJ2-2; 7 bases in the middle match TRBD1. The TCR sequence derives from a woman of 80 years or more with acute or convalescent COVID-19. Read as DNA, the sequence is TGTGCCAGCAGCCTTCGGACAGGAGCGAACACCGGGGAGCTGTTTTTT. Its product reads: CASSLRTGANTGELFF.